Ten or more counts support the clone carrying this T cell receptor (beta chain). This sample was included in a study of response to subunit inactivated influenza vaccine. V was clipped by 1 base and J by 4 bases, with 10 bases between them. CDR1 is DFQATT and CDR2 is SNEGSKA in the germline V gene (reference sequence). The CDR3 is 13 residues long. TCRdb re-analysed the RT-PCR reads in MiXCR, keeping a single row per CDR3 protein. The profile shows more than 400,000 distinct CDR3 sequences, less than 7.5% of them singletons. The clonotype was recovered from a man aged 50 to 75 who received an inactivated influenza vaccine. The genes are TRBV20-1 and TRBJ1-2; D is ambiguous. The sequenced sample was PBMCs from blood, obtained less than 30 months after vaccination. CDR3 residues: CSARGEGVYGYTF. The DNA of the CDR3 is TGCAGTGCTAGAGGGGAGGGCGTCTATGGCTACACCTTC.